The source of this T cell receptor beta chain is a study of cytomegalovirus exposure and HLA in healthy donors. Findings and limits, study-wide: Common viral pathogens (according to a later analysis) appeared linked to several of the most significant clusters.

PCR was performed using 60 Vbeta and 13 Jbeta primers. Data came from immunoSEQ multiplex PCR; TCRdb stores just in-frame clones and leaves some out. Of roughly 180,000 clones listed, 85% are singletons. In the case of this clone: The antigen is not known.

Germline V CDR1 and CDR2: MGHRA, YSYEKL. The CDR3 sequence is 20 residues long. The V and J ends lost 4 bases and 0 bases, in that order; junction bases with no gene match: 11. The chain has TRBV4-1 and TRBJ2-1; TRBD2 matches at 14 bases. The sequenced sample was PBMCs. The TCR sequence derives from a boy younger than 10 in good health and CMV-seronegative. The DNA of the CDR3 is TGCGCCAGCAGCCGCCGCCCCGGGACTAGCGGGGGAATCTCCTACAATGAGCAGTTCTTC. Its protein product is CASSRRPGTSGGISYNEQFF.